These 22 T cell receptor beta chains were all obtained from the same sample, sequenced in a study of shared clonotypes between healthy human individuals. Only in-frame clones appear in the TCRdb table, and some are missing; sequencing was by immunoSEQ multiplex PCR. The sample consists of roughly 320,000 clones, over 75% of them appearing once. Specimen: memory CD8+ T cells sorted from blood. Subset specified: CD45RO+ cells pooled with CCR7-negative TemRA cells. The receptors come from a man aged 18 to 30 in good health.

This chain uses TRBV6-6 with TRBJ1-2; weak D call: TRBD1 (5 bases). Germline V gives CDR1 MNHNY, CDR2 SVGAGI (reference sequence). V lost 7 bases to trimming and J lost 4 bases, with 22 bases between them. The CDR3 loop spans 16 amino acids. CDR3 DNA: TGTGCCAGCACCTCAAACCCCGGGGCGGGCCCCTATGGCTACACCTTC. Translated, it gives CASTSNPGAGPYGYTF.

This rearrangement joins TRBV6-5 to TRBJ1-1; D unresolved. This CDR3 has 12 residues. The V gene's germline CDR1 is MNHEY and CDR2 SVGAGI. The V end lost 6 bases, the J end lost 6 bases, and 11 bases lay between the germline ends. CDR3 sequence reads: CASSLRPPEAFF. In DNA, the CDR3 is TGTGCCAGCAGCCTCCGGCCACCTGAAGCTTTCTTT.

V is TRBV6-5 and J is TRBJ1-5; D call uncertain. Germline assignment: CDR1 MNHEY and CDR2 SVGAGI. This CDR3 contains 13 residues. Trimming removed 0 bases from V and 6 bases from J, with 6 bases in between. The CDR3 loop reads CASSYSRGQPQHF. CDR3 nucleotides: TGTGCCAGCAGTTACTCCCGAGGTCAGCCCCAGCATTTT.

The rearrangement links TRBV6-5 to TRBJ1-1, with D perhaps TRBD1 (5 bases). CDR1 and CDR2 from the germline V gene are MNHEY and SVGAGI. The CDR3 is 16 residues long. Trimming stripped 4 bases from V and 1 base from J, with 16 bases between. DNA for the CDR3: TGTGCCAGCAGTTTCCGACAGACAGTTTCGAACACTGAAGCTTTCTTT. Translated, it gives CASSFRQTVSNTEAFF.

This chain links TRBV5-6 with TRBJ1-5; no clear D. The germline V gene has CDR1 SGHDT and CDR2 YYEEEE. Trimming cost V 1 base and J 0 bases, with 11 bases left between them. The CDR3 covers 16 residues. The CDR3 DNA reads as TGTGCCAGCAGCTTGTATTCCAGGTATAGCAATCAGCCCCAGCATTTT. Translated: CASSLYSRYSNQPQHF.

The J gene is TRBJ1-1, the V gene TRBV5-1, with D hard to call. With 9 bases removed from V and 6 bases from J, the gap between germline ends came to 12 bases. Per the germline V gene, CDR1 is SGHRS and CDR2 is YFSETQ. CDR3 size: 11 residues. The CDR3: CATGIGAEAFF. The CDR3 coding sequence is TGCGCCACGGGAATCGGAGCTGAAGCTTTCTTT.

The genes are TRBV7-9 and TRBJ2-7; a possible D gene is TRBD2 (5 bases). Germline V gene lookup returns CDR1 SEHNR and CDR2 FQNEAQ (reference sequence). V was pared by 1 base and J by 4 bases, with 14 bases between. CDR3 length equals 15 residues. The CDR3 spells CASSLEGVEDYEQYF. In DNA, the CDR3 is TGTGCCAGCAGCTTAGAGGGTGTGGAGGATTACGAGCAGTACTTC.

V and J are TRBV27 and TRBJ2-3; 7 bases match TRBD1. V lost 7 bases, J lost 2 bases, and 6 bases stayed unmatched. The CDR3 contains 14 residues. Germline CDR1 and CDR2: MNHEY and SMNVEV (reference sequence). The CDR3 protein is CASNHRGPTDTQYF. CDR3 coding DNA: TGTGCCAGCAACCACAGGGGACCCACAGATACGCAGTATTTT.

This clone was seen a few times. The chain combines TRBV7-9 with TRBJ2-3; 7 nucleotides line up with TRBD1. Trimming removed 4 bases from V and 10 bases from J; junction bases left unmatched: 5. The CDR3 covers 12 residues. Germline CDR1 reads SEHNR; CDR2 reads FQNEAQ (reference sequence). The CDR3 DNA follows: TGTGCCAGCAGCTCAGACAGGGTTTCGCAGTATTTT. Translation: CASSSDRVSQYF.

The gene calls are TRBV28 and TRBJ1-1, with no clear D. The germline V gene encodes CDR1 MDHEN and CDR2 SYDVKM. The CDR3 spans 17 residues. The V gene lost 5 bases and the J gene lost 6 bases, with 25 bases spanning the gap. This CDR3 is CASSTSIDSLISPEAFF. For the CDR3, the DNA is TGTGCCAGCAGTACCTCGATAGATTCTTTAATATCCCCTGAAGCTTTCTTT. The whole variable domain, filled in from reference TRBV28 and TRBJ1-1, reads DVKVTQSSRYLVKRTGEKVFLECVQDMDHENMFWYRQDPGLGLRLIYFSYDVKMKEKGDIPEGYSVSREKKERFSLILESASTNQTSMYLCASSTSIDSLISPEAFFGQGTRLTVV.

V is TRBV12-5 and J is TRBJ2-3, with 10 bases lining up with TRBD2. With V trimmed by 6 bases and J by 8 bases, 11 bases remained unmatched. The germline CDR1 and CDR2 sequences are LGHNT and FRNRAP. This CDR3 comprises 15 residues. The CDR3 region is CASGSLAGLIGTQYF. The CDR3 DNA reads as TGTGCTAGTGGGTCACTAGCGGGACTAATCGGTACGCAGTATTTT.

The chain combines TRBV28 with TRBJ2-2, with 8 nucleotides matching TRBD1. V trimming: 3 bases; J trimming: 0 bases; junction bases outside the gene matches: 9. CDR1 and CDR2 (germline): MDHEN, SYDVKM. There are 18 residues in the CDR3. In nucleotides, the CDR3 is TGTGCCAGCAGTTTCGGTGTGGACAGGGCCACGAACACCGGGGAGCTGTTTTTT. This translates into CASSFGVDRATNTGELFF.

The J gene is TRBJ1-1, the V gene TRBV5-1; D is unclear. From germline, CDR1 is SGHRS and CDR2 YFSETQ. The CDR3 contains 13 residues. Trimming removed 4 bases from V and 3 bases from J, with 10 bases in between. The CDR3 DNA sequence: TGCGCCAGCAGCGTCAGTACTCACACTGAAGCTTTCTTT. Encoded protein: CASSVSTHTEAFF.

The rearrangement links TRBV4-1 to TRBJ1-3, with D unresolved. CDR3 length: 15 amino acids. The germline CDR1 and CDR2 sequences are MGHRA and YSYEKL. V was shortened by 4 bases and J by 9 bases, with 19 bases between the two germline ends. This CDR3 is CASSPSGGRVGTIYF. The CDR3 DNA is TGCGCCAGCAGCCCCAGCGGAGGTAGGGTCGGCACCATATATTTT.

The chain combines TRBV7-9 with TRBJ1-2; D gene ambiguous. V lost 1 base and J lost 1, with 4 bases in between. This CDR3 comprises 13 residues. The germline V gene has CDR1 SEHNR and CDR2 FQNEAQ (reference sequence). CDR3 DNA sequence: TGTGCCAGCAGCTTAGGTCTTAACTATGGCTACACCTTC. This gives the protein CASSLGLNYGYTF.

The chain is built from TRBV7-9 and TRBJ2-2; 8 bases are a match to TRBD1. Germline V gives CDR1 SEHNR, CDR2 FQNEAQ (reference sequence). This CDR3 has 17 residues. J gave up 2 bases and V 4 bases, and 9 bases lay outside the gene matches. DNA of the CDR3: TGTGCCAGCAGCTCCCCCAGGACAGGGCTAAACACCGGGGAGCTGTTTTTT. This translates into CASSSPRTGLNTGELFF.

The chain links TRBV11-2 to TRBJ1-1; no clear D. V was trimmed by 3 bases and J by 1 base, leaving 9 bases between them. This CDR3 spans 14 amino acids. Germline V CDR1 and CDR2: SGHAT, FQNNGV. This CDR3 is CASSLTEGNTEAFF. CDR3 bases: TGTGCCAGCAGCTTGACCGAGGGGAACACTGAAGCTTTCTTT.

The gene calls are TRBV30 and TRBJ1-1; 11 bases are a match to TRBD1. This CDR3 region has 16 residues. Unmatched junction bases numbered 11, after V lost 5 bases and J lost 3 bases. The V gene's germline CDR1 is GTSNPN and CDR2 SVGIG (reference sequence). The CDR3 region has the DNA TGTGCCTGGGGACCGGGACAGGGGGATATTTACACTGAAGCTTTCTTT. This gives the protein CAWGPGQGDIYTEAFF.

The chain couples TRBV19 to TRBJ2-4; D not resolved. Deletions cut 4 bases from V and 0 bases from J, with 10 bases between. This CDR3 has 15 residues. CDR1 is LNHDA and CDR2 is SQIVND in the germline V gene (reference sequence). CDR3 sequence: CASSKQRLAKNIQYF. Written as DNA, the CDR3 is TGTGCCAGTAGTAAACAGAGGCTAGCCAAAAACATTCAGTACTTC.

V is TRBV7-9 and J is TRBJ2-7; 7 bases agree with TRBD1. The CDR3 has 12 amino acids. After removal of 4 bases from V and 3 bases from J, the junction contained 0 bases not matched to a gene. Germline assignment: CDR1 SEHNR and CDR2 FQNEAQ (reference sequence). This CDR3 reads CASSWTGYEQYF. For the CDR3, the DNA is TGTGCCAGCAGCTGGACAGGCTACGAGCAGTACTTC.

The chain is built from TRBV5-1 and TRBJ2-3; no reliable D call. CDR3 length equals 17 residues. Trimming took off 2 bases at V and 2 bases at J, with 18 bases between the two ends. Germline V gives CDR1 SGHRS, CDR2 YFSETQ. CDR3 DNA sequence: TGCGCCAGCAGCTTAAAACGGGTTGTGGGGATCACAGATACGCAGTATTTT. As protein: CASSLKRVVGITDTQYF.

Turning to this clone: Its ends do not fully match the called genes, so a read error is possible. This chain joins TRBV10-2 and TRBJ2-7; weak D call: TRBD2 (5 bases). The length of the CDR3 is 12 residues. Germline loops: CDR1 WSHSY, CDR2 SAAADI. CDR3 bases: TGCGCCAGCAGTTTGGACTCCTTCGAGCAGTACTTC. Residues: CASSLDSFEQYF.